Sequencing of this TCR beta chain was carried out in a study of blood T cell repertoires in COVID-19 (dated by TCRdb to about 2020). In terms of the full investigation: Samples covering the acute and convalescent phases of COVID-19 were provided by collaborators in the United States, Italy and Spain. The material from the prospective study consisted of cDNA or gDNA derived from T cells, B-cell-depleted T cells, or PBMCs. Deeply sampled blood TCRbeta repertoires from subjects exposed to, actively infected with, or recovered from COVID-19 were included in the dataset. The repertoires were released in a freely available public database meant as a resource for research on the immune response to SARS-CoV-2. The samples were drawn from the first 160 participants of the ongoing ImmuneRACE study and from 950 to 1,500 subjects provided by 6 global collaborators. A de-identified subject ID, COVID-19 status, age in years and sex were almost always included in the sample metadata. HLA class I and class II types, where available, came from metadata supplied by the sample provider rather than from assay-based typing.

TCRbeta CDR3 regions were amplified from genomic DNA by means of the immunoSEQ Assay, a bias-controlled multiplex PCR. Turning to the authors' computational methods: Within the assay, amplification of reference gene primers was used to estimate how many nucleated cells each sample contained. To quantify the absolute abundance of each unique TCRbeta CDR3 rearrangement, sequence reads were collapsed and filtered. For each sample, productive Simpson clonality was calculated as the square root of Simpson's diversity index over productive rearrangements. TCRdb's version of the immuneACCESS table is confined to in-frame rearrangements and falls short of the full clone set. An unresolved V gene accounts for under half of the shortfall where checked; the remainder is of unknown origin. Clone size and V and J calls were adopted from that table, with D and trimming inferred from the DNA. For this sample the table gives under 50,000 clones, of which under 90% were detected only once. Approximately 4.4% of the sample belongs to the ten largest clones.

What the work shows at the level of the full study, not this receptor alone: How much clinical and demographic metadata was included differed by source and by participant, and the metadata was provided uncurated.

The table lists this clone with a count of one. Its antigen is currently not known. Qualities for individual bases were not recorded, and no much larger clone is one base off. Germline trimming: 4 bases from V, 6 bases from J; junction bases outside gene matches: 13. CDR1 and CDR2, per the germline V gene (reference sequence), are SGHKS and YYEKEE. The CDR3 sequence holds 15 residues, the cysteine and phenylalanine included. Left in the record is the CDR3 DNA by itself, 45 bases read in frame from the first base. The collaborating institutions used their own protocols to collect whole blood in K2EDTA tubes. For TCRbeta analysis, collaborators shipped samples in one of three forms: frozen whole blood, isolated PBMCs, or DNA extracted from either of those sample types.

Sequencing was carried out using peripheral blood. This sequence uses TRBV5-5 and TRBJ2-7; the central 7 bases match TRBD2. The receptor was derived from a woman aged 70 to 79 with acute or convalescent COVID-19. The encoded CDR3 is CASSGAGASASEQYF. The nucleotide sequence reads as follows: TGTGCCAGCAGCGGGGCGGGAGCCTCCGCCAGCGAGCAGTACTTC. With all but the CDR3 taken from the reference TRBV5-5 and TRBJ2-7 genes, the full variable domain is: DAGVTQSPTHLIKTRGQQVTLRCSPISGHKSVSWYQQVLGQGPQFIFQYYEKEERGRGNFPDRFSARQFPNYSSELNVNALLLGDSALYLCASSGAGASASEQYFGPGTRLTVT.